A single sample gave rise to the 13 T cell receptor beta chains below, sequenced in a study of response to subunit inactivated influenza vaccine (dated 2018 in TCRdb). The method was RT-PCR. TCRdb records Illumina HiSeq 2500 as the sequencer. Clones were called with MiXCR by TCRdb after fastp trimmed the public reads at Q25, and only in-frame beta chains were retained. Every CDR3 protein is listed once, alongside the most common genes and DNA of its rows. For this sample the table gives fewer than 750,000 distinct CDR3 sequences, of which 12% to 15% were detected only once. Together, the top ten hold roughly 11% of the sample. The sequencing here drew on PBMCs from blood, taken approximately 12 days after vaccination. The receptors come from a man aged 45-60 years who received an inactivated influenza vaccine. Donor details come from another sample of the same person, matched by shared clones.

This clonotype was seen ten or more times. This rearrangement joins TRBV7-9 to TRBJ2-7; no clear D. The germline V and J ends were trimmed by 6 bases and 5 bases, with 8 bases remaining between them. CDR1 SEHNR and CDR2 FQNEAQ come from the germline V gene (reference sequence). This CDR3 region has 11 residues. This CDR3 is CASSFSHEQYF. In nucleotides, the CDR3 is TGTGCCAGCAGTTTCAGTCACGAGCAGTACTTC.

In this sample, this clonotype turned up many times. V and J are TRBV3-1 and TRBJ2-7; D is uncertain. The CDR3 runs to 12 residues. Trimming left V 3 bases short and J 0 bases short, with 3 bases between. Germline V lookup: CDR1 LGHDT, CDR2 YNNKEL (reference sequence). The CDR3 bases are TGTGCCAGCAGCCAGAGCTCCTACGAGCAGTACTTC. Protein: CASSQSSYEQYF.

This clonotype has more than one count but fewer than ten. The chain recombines TRBV2 with TRBJ2-1, with 9 bases that match TRBD1. Germline V gene lookup returns CDR1 SNHLY and CDR2 FYNNEI. V lost 6 bases to trimming and J lost 3 bases; unmatched junction nucleotides: 15. The CDR3 contains 18 residues. CDR3 loop: CASREPTSGTGNYNEQFF. The CDR3 coding sequence is TGTGCCAGCAGAGAACCTACATCCGGGACAGGGAACTACAATGAGCAGTTCTTC.

The V and J genes are TRBV20-1 and TRBJ2-5, with a possible D match to TRBD2 (5 bases). Germline CDR1 DFQATT, CDR2 SNEGSKA (reference sequence). Deletions cut 3 bases from V and 2 bases from J, with 13 bases between. CDR3 length equals 14 residues. The CDR3 region has the DNA TGCAGTGCTAGCCGCCTACTAGGGCAAGAGACCCAGTACTTC. It codes for CSASRLLGQETQYF.

This clonotype was counted a few times. The rearrangement uses TRBV20-1 and TRBJ2-4; 9 positions match TRBD1. V shed 6 bases, J shed 0 bases, and the junction held 12 bases outside the gene matches. The CDR3 runs to 17 residues. CDR1 is DFQATT, CDR2 SNEGSKA, per germline (reference sequence). CDR3 amino acids: CSAGPGQGGRAKNIQYF. The CDR3 DNA reads TGCAGTGCCGGCCCGGGACAGGGTGGACGAGCCAAAAACATTCAGTACTTC.

The J gene is TRBJ1-6, the V gene TRBV21-1; the table's D gene call, TRBD1, was not cross checked with the DNA. TRBV21-1 is a listed pseudogene. The CDR3 spans 13 residues. The CDR3 sequence: CASSNRDRPTLHF. CDR3 nucleotide sequence: TGTGCCAGCAGCAATCGGGACAGGCCCACCCTCCACTTT.

This clonotype was counted between two and nine times. The V call is TRBV6-6, the J call TRBJ1-6; weak D call: TRBD1 (5 bases). The CDR3 is 13 amino acids. CDR1 and CDR2 (germline): MNHNY, SVGAGI (reference sequence). CDR3 region: CAGQGDTFGPLHF. CDR3 in DNA: TGTGCAGGACAAGGGGATACATTCGGACCCCTCCACTTT.

V usage is TRBV20-1 and J usage is TRBJ2-1, with 9 nucleotides matching TRBD2. Germline V gene sequence: CDR1 DFQATT, CDR2 SNEGSKA (reference sequence). V lost 1 base to trimming and J lost 3 bases; unmatched junction nucleotides: 4. This CDR3 contains 15 residues. In DNA, the CDR3 is TGCAGTGCTAGAGTCAGCGGGGGGAGCTACAATGAGCAGTTCTTC. Its protein is CSARVSGGSYNEQFF.

The chain recombines TRBV25-1 with TRBJ2-2; TRBD2 matches at 13 bases. There are 15 residues in the CDR3. V shed 6 bases and J 9 bases; nucleotides not matched to a gene: 7. Germline V CDR1 and CDR2: MGHDK, SYGVNS. CDR3 protein: CASRGTSGTPRELFF. DNA for the CDR3: TGTGCCAGCAGGGGGACTAGCGGGACCCCCCGGGAGCTGTTTTTT.

The sample holds many counts of this clonotype. The V gene is TRBV28, the J gene TRBJ2-4; 8 nucleotides agree with TRBD1. CDR1 and CDR2 from the germline V gene are MDHEN and SYDVKM. Trimming cost V 5 bases and J 0 bases; bases outside gene matches: 9. This CDR3 region has 17 residues. The CDR3 protein is CASSRDGTGLAKNIQYF. CDR3 nucleotides: TGTGCCAGCAGTCGAGATGGGACAGGCCTAGCCAAAAACATTCAGTACTTC.

The chain employs TRBV7-2 and TRBJ2-3; a weak D match, TRBD2 (7 bases). CDR1 SGHTA and CDR2 FQGNSA come from the germline V gene. The V end lost 6 bases, the J end lost 8 bases, and 12 bases lay between the germline ends. The CDR3 is made up of 12 amino acids. CDR3 protein: CASSNREGTQYF. Written as DNA, the CDR3 is TGTGCCAGCAGTAACAGGGAGGGTACGCAGTATTTT.

This sequence joins TRBV28 and TRBJ1-1; 7 bases match TRBD1. Germline V gene data show CDR1 as MDHEN and CDR2 as SYDVKM. The CDR3 contains 13 residues. The junction had 9 bases not matched to a gene; V was cut back by 10 bases and J by 4 bases. The CDR3 DNA follows: TGTGCCATACAGGGGCTGGGAAGCACTGAAGCTTTCTTT. Its protein is CAIQGLGSTEAFF.

This clonotype appeared a few times. J is TRBJ2-7 and V is TRBV5-1; possible D gene TRBD2, 6 bases. Per germline, CDR1 SGHRS and CDR2 YFSETQ. CDR3 length equals 13 residues. Trimming shortened V by 2 bases and J by 5 bases, and 11 bases separated the two germline ends. In DNA, the CDR3 is TGCGCCAGCAGCTTTTACGGGGGTGACGAGCAGTACTTC. Its translation is CASSFYGGDEQYF.